This T cell receptor (beta chain) came from a study of T-cell memory formation after mild COVID-19. This clonotype was picked up a small number of times. With V trimmed by 3 bases and J by 4 bases, 8 bases remained unmatched. The CDR3 runs 16 residues. Germline V gene sequence: CDR1 LGHNA, CDR2 YNFKEQ. TCRdb ran MiXCR on the 5' RACE reads and lists one entry per CDR3 protein. The repertoire holds approximately 340,000 distinct CDR3 sequences, with approximately 12% as singletons. Sequenced material: PBMCs or a T cell subset sorted from them (not recorded which). The source of this sequence is a man younger than 30 who had mild COVID-19 (a few samples of this study predate the infection). Cell type and time point are not known. The chain has TRBV4-2 and TRBJ1-2, with 10 bases fitting TRBD1. The CDR3 spells CASSHPRTGGFYGYTF. The CDR3 nucleotides read TGTGCCAGCAGCCATCCTCGGACAGGGGGTTTCTATGGCTACACCTTC.